This is a list of T cell receptor beta chains from one sample in a study of blood T cell repertoires in COVID-19. Some clones are missing from TCRdb's copy, which holds only in-frame ones; the method was immunoSEQ multiplex PCR. The sample gives 180,000 or so clones, around 80% of which show up once; approximately 9.1% is in the top ten. Sequencing was performed on peripheral blood. These receptor sequences come from a woman between 65 and 79 years old with acute or convalescent COVID-19. Each CDR3 is given with its conserved first and last residue. D genes are given only for firm matches. Expanded clones are given a class, and other clones once, few, many or no size at all.

>TRBJ1-4|-|-|TRBV6-5
CATTPREANEKLFF
TGTGCCACCACCCCACGGGAGGCTAATGAAAAACTGTTTTTT
>TRBJ1-2|-|-|TRBV5-1
CASSLGHLANYGYTF
TGCGCCAGCAGCTTAGGACATTTAGCTAACTATGGCTACACCTTC
>TRBJ1-4|TRBD1|-|TRBV5-4
CASSLPGQNEKLFF
TGTGCCAGCAGCTTACCGGGACAGAATGAAAAACTGTTTTTT
>TRBJ2-1|TRBD1|-|TRBV11-3
CASSLPGGNEQFF
TGTGCCAGCAGCTTACCAGGGGGCAATGAGCAGTTCTTC
>TRBJ1-5|TRBD1|-|TRBV2
CASSGGQGVQPQHF
TGTGCCAGCAGTGGCGGACAGGGAGTTCAGCCCCAGCATTTT
>TRBJ1-2|-|few|TRBV30
CAWRDPLRDYTNYGYTF
TGTGCCTGGAGGGACCCTCTCCGGGACTACACTAACTATGGCTACACCTTC
>TRBJ2-2|TRBD2|-|TRBV7-3
CASRPAGPGELFF
TGTGCCAGCAGGCCAGCGGGGCCCGGGGAGCTGTTTTTT
>TRBJ2-3|-|-|TRBV7-2
CASSPRVGDTQYF
TGTGCCAGCAGCCCGAGAGTCGGAGATACGCAGTATTTT
>TRBJ1-5|TRBD1|-|TRBV9
CASSGGQGNQPQHF
TGTGCCAGCAGCGGTGGACAGGGGAACCAGCCCCAGCATTTT
>TRBJ1-5|-|-|TRBV5-1
CASSLATGSNQPQHF
TGCGCCAGCAGCTTGGCCACAGGTAGCAATCAGCCCCAGCATTTT
>TRBJ1-3|TRBD1|-|TRBV5-5
CASSLGDSSGNTIYF
TGTGCCAGCAGCTTGGGGGACAGCTCTGGAAACACCATATATTTT
>TRBJ1-1|-|few|TRBV6-2/TRBV6-3
CASSYRGGYISEAFF
TGTGCCAGCAGTTATCGCGGGGGCTACATTAGTGAAGCTTTCTTT
>TRBJ1-2|-|-|TRBV11-2
CASSPAQGSNGYTF
TGTGCCAGCAGCCCCGCCCAGGGTTCTAATGGCTACACCTTC
>TRBJ2-1|-|-|TRBV21-1
CASSKRTSGRALERYSYNEQFF
TGTGCCAGCAGCAAAAGGACTAGCGGGAGGGCTTTAGAACGATACTCCTACAATGAGCAGTTCTTC
>TRBJ1-5|-|-|TRBV27
CASSTGHSIYSNQPQHF
TGTGCCAGCAGCACCGGACACTCAATCTATAGCAATCAGCCCCAGCATTTT
>TRBJ2-4|-|-|TRBV5-8
CASSFGGTKNIQYF
TGTGCCAGCAGCTTCGGCGGGACCAAAAACATTCAGTACTTC
>TRBJ1-1|-|once|TRBV10-3
CAISDRNTEAFF
TGTGCCATCAGTGACAGAAACACTGAAGCTTTCTTT
>TRBJ2-3|TRBD2|-|TRBV27
CATRQASGGLGATDTQYF
TGTGCCACCCGACAGGCAAGCGGGGGATTAGGGGCCACAGATACGCAGTATTTT